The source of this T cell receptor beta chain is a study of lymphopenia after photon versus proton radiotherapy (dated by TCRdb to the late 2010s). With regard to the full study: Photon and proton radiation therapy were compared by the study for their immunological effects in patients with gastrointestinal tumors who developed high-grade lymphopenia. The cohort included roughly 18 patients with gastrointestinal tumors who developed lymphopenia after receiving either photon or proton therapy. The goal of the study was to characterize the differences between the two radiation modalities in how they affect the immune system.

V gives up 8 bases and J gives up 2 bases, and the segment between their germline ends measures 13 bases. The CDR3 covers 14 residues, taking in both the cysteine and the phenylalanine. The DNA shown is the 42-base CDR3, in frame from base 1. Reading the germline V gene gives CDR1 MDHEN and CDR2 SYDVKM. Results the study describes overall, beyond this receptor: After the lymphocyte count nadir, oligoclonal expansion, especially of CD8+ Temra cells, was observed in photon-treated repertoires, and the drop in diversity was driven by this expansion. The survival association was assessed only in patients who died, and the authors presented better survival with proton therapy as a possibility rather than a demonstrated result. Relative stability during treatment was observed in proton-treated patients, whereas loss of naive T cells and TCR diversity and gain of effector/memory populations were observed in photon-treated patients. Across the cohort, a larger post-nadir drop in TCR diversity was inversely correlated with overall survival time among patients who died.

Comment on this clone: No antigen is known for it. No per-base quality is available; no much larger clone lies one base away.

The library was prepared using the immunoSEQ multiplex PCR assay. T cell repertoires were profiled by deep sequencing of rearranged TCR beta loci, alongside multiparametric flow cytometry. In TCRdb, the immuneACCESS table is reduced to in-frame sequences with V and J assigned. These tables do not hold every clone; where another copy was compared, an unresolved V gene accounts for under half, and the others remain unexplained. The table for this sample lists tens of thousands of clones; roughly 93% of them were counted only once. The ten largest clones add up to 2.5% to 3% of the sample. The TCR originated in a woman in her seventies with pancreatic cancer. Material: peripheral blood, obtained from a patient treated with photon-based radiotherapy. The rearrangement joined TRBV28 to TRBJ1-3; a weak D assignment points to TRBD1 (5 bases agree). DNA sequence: TGTGCCAGCCGGGGGGGTACTACTGGAAACACCATATATTTT. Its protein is CASRGGTTGNTIYF.